The count of the clone carrying this T cell receptor beta chain is one. This table comes from immunoSEQ multiplex PCR, and its TCRdb copy is limited to in-frame clones, with some not included. The data show 60,000 to 65,000 clones, 80% to 95% seen once. This sample stems from a study of T cell changes during pregnancy in multiple sclerosis. The TCR originated in a female donor in good health, enrolled as a control in a pregnancy study. The sample in question was peripheral blood, obtained in the second trimester of pregnancy.

The CDR3 DNA is TGTGCCAGCTCACCAGACAGGATCTACGAGCAGTACTTC. Translation gives CASSPDRIYEQYF. The rearrangement uses TRBV18 and TRBJ2-7; TRBD1 is a possible D gene (6 bases). Trimming stripped 2 bases from V and 3 bases from J, with 8 bases between. In germline, CDR1 is KGHSH, CDR2 LQKENI. The CDR3 length is 13 residues.